This TCR beta chain is from a study of regulatory T cells in long-lasting Graves disease. Specified time point: persistent/refractory GD, antithyroid drugs over 5 years with positive TRAb. The TCR library was prepared using RNA isolated from PBMCs. CDR3 regions were amplified by Arm-PCR using iRepertoire HTBI primers to build TCR beta libraries. Each CDR3 protein is one row after TCRdb ran MiXCR on the multiplex PCR reads. The sample contains 600,000 to 800,000 distinct CDR3 sequences, 25% to 35% of which appear only once. The CDR3 loop spans 14 amino acids. CDR1 is DFQATT and CDR2 is SNEGSKA in the germline V gene (reference sequence). V was shortened by 3 bases and J by 0 bases, with 11 bases between the two germline ends.

V usage is TRBV20-1 and J usage is TRBJ1-1, with no clear D. The receptor was derived from a female donor with Graves disease. The material was peripheral blood mononuclear cells (PBMCs), obtained when the disease was refractory, from a patient treated with antithyroid drugs. In DNA form, the CDR3 reads TGCAGTGCTAGTACCCGGGTACTGAACACTGAAGCTTTCTTT. It translates to CSASTRVLNTEAFF.